What follows describes a single T cell receptor (beta chain). The V and J ends lost 2 bases and 4 bases, in that order; junction bases with no gene match: 2. This CDR3 is built from 14 residues. Germline V gene lookup returns CDR1 SGHVS and CDR2 FNYEAQ. Allocation to cohorts depended on clinical history reported by the participants. The table came from immunoSEQ multiplex PCR; TCRdb's copy has only in-frame clones and leaves some out. Found here are 250,000 to 300,000 clones, roughly 88% of them singletons; the top ten hold 0.75% to 1%. The data were taken from a study of blood T cell repertoires in COVID-19. The overall study: Samples representing acute and convalescent COVID-19 were sourced from the United States, Italy and Spain. From T cells, B-cell-depleted T cells, or PBMCs came the material, which was cDNA or gDNA.

The material sequenced was PBMCs or T cells enriched from blood (not recorded which). The chain links TRBV7-6 to TRBJ2-5, with TRBD2 matching over 9 bases. The origin of this receptor is a woman in her thirties who had recovered from COVID-19. CDR3 protein: CASSLLRGGETQYF. CDR3 sequence (DNA): TGTGCCAGCAGCTTATTGCGGGGGGGAGAGACCCAGTACTTC. Together with reference TRBV7-6 and TRBJ2-5, the CDR3 gives the full variable domain: GAGVSQSPRYKVTKRGQDVALRCDPISGHVSLYWYRQALGQGPEFLTYFNYEAQQDKSGLPNDRFSAERPEGSISTLTIQRTEQRDSAMYRCASSLLRGGETQYFGPGTRLLVL.